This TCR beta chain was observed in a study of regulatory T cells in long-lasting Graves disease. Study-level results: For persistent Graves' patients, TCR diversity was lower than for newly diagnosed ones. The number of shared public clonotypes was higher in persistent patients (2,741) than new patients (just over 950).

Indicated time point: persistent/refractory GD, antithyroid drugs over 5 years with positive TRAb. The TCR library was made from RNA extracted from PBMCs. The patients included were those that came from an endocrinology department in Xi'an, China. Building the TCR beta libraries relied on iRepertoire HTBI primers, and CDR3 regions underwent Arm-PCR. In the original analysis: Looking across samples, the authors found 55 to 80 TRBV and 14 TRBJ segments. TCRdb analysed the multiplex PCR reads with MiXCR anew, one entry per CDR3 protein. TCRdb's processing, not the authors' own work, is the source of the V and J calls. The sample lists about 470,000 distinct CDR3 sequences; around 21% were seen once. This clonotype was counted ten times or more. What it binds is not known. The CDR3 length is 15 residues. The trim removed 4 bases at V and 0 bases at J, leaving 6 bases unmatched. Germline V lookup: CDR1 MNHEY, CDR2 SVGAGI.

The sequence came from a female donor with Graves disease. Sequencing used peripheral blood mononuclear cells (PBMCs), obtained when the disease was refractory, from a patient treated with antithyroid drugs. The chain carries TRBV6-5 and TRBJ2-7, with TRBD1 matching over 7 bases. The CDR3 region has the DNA TGTGCCAGCAGTTCGCACCGGGACAGCTCCTACGAGCAGTACTTC. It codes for CASSSHRDSSYEQYF.